This TCR beta chain was sequenced for a study of response to subunit inactivated influenza vaccine. One entry per CDR3 protein results from TCRdb running MiXCR on the RT-PCR reads. This table has approximately 500,000 distinct CDR3 sequences, less than 15% appearing once. Points from the study as a whole: That few new T cells are recruited by each seasonal influenza vaccination was the authors' suggestion.

In regard to this clonotype: Its antigen is not identified.

Trimming took off 6 bases at V and 5 bases at J, with 16 bases between the two ends. CDR1 is DFQATT, CDR2 SNEGSKA, per germline (reference sequence). This CDR3 contains 13 residues. This sample comprised PBMCs from blood, obtained about 13 days after vaccination. The TCR sequence derives from a man in his fifties who received an inactivated influenza vaccine. J is TRBJ2-5 and V is TRBV20-1; a possible D gene is TRBD1 (6 bases). The CDR3 DNA reads TGCAGTGCCCCCCAGGGGTGGGGGGAGACCCAGTACTTC. The encoded protein is CSAPQGWGETQYF.